Listed below are T cell receptor beta chains from one sample, sequenced in a study of cytomegalovirus exposure and HLA in healthy donors. The protocol was immunoSEQ multiplex PCR, while the TCRdb copy is restricted to in-frame clones and leaves out a portion. This table holds some 140,000 clones, 65% to 80% found once. Sample: PBMCs. The origin of the receptors is a woman between 50 and 59 years old in good health and CMV-seropositive. CDR3s include the opening cysteine and the closing phenylalanine or tryptophan. Each record gives: V gene, J gene, clone size, D gene, CDR3 DNA, CDR3 protein. A D gene is named only where the DNA matches it firmly. The size of a clone is reported for some rows only, either as once, few or many, or as a class for expanded clones.

TRBV5-4	TRBJ1-1	-	TRBD1	TGTGCCAGCAGCAAACAGGGGACGAACACTGAAGCTTTCTTT	CASSKQGTNTEAFF
TRBV2	TRBJ2-2	-	-	TGTGCCAGCAGATTTACAGTGGCCGGGGAGCTGTTTTTT	CASRFTVAGELFF
TRBV5-1	TRBJ2-2	-	TRBD1	TGCGCCAGCAGCCAGGAGACAGGGCCCGGGGAGCTGTTTTTT	CASSQETGPGELFF
TRBV7-6	TRBJ1-6	once	-	TGTGCCAGCAGCTTAGCACGGGATAATTCACCCCTCCACTTT	CASSLARDNSPLHF
TRBV5-1	TRBJ1-6	-	-	TGCGCCAGCAGCGATGGGACATCCGACGCGCGCCCCCTCCACTTT	CASSDGTSDARPLHF
TRBV11-3	TRBJ1-3	-	-	TGTGCCAGCAGCTCCGACAGAGCAGGAAACACCATATATTTT	CASSSDRAGNTIYF
TRBV6-6	TRBJ2-5	-	-	TGTGCCAGCAGCCCTTTTGAGACCCAGTACTTC	CASSPFETQYF
TRBV5-8	TRBJ1-2	-	-	TGTGCCAGCAGCTTGAGCGCAGGGCTGAACTATGGCTACACCTTC	CASSLSAGLNYGYTF
TRBV7-8	TRBJ2-5	once	-	TGTGCCAGCAGCTTTAGCAAACAGACCCAGTACTTC	CASSFSKQTQYF
TRBV30	TRBJ2-7	-	-	TGTGCCTGGAGACGACAGGCTCCCTACGAGCAGTACTTC	CAWRRQAPYEQYF
TRBV9	TRBJ2-5	once	-	TGTGCCAGCAGCGTAGACGGGGAAGAGACCCAGTACTTC	CASSVDGEETQYF
TRBV18	TRBJ2-1	-	TRBD2	TGTGCCAGCTCACCAGCGTTAGCGGGGGGGCCTGAGCAGTTCTTC	CASSPALAGGPEQFF